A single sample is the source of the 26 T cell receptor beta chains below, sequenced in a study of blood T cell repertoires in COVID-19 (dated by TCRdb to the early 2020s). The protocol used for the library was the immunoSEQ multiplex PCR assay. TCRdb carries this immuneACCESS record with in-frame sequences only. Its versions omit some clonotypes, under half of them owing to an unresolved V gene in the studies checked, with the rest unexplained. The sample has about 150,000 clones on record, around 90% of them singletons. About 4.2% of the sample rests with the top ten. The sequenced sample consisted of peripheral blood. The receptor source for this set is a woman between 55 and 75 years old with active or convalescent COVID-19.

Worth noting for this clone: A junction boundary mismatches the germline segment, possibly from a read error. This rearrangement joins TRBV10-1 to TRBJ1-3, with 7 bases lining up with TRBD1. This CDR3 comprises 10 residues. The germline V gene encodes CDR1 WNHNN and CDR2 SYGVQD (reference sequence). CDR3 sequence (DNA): TGCGCCAGCAGTGGACAGGGCAGAGACTTT. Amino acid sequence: CASSGQGRDF.

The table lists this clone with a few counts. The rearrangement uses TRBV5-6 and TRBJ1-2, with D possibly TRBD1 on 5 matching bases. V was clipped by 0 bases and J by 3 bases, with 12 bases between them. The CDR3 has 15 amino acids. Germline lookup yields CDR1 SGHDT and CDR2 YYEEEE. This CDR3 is CASSLGGAGDYGYTF. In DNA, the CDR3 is TGTGCCAGCAGCTTGGGAGGGGCGGGGGACTATGGCTACACCTTC.

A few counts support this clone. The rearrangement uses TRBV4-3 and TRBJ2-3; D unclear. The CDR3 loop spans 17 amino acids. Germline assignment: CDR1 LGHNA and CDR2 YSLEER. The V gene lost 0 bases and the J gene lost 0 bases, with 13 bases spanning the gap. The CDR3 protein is CASSQEYPATSTDTQYF. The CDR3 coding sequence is TGCGCCAGCAGCCAAGAATATCCAGCGACTAGCACAGATACGCAGTATTTT.

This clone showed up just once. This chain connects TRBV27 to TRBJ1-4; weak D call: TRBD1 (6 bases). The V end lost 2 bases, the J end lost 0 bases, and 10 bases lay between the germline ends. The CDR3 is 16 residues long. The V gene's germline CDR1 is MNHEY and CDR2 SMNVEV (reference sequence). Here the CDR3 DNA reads TGTGCCAGCAGTTTAGGACAGCCGTCAACTAATGAAAAACTGTTTTTT. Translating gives CASSLGQPSTNEKLFF.

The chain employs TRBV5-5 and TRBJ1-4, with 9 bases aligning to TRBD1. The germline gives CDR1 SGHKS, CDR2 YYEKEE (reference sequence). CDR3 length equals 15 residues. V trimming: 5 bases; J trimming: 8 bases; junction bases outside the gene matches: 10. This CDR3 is CASRREDRGSEKLFF. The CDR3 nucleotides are TGTGCCAGCAGACGGGAGGACAGGGGATCCGAAAAACTGTTTTTT.

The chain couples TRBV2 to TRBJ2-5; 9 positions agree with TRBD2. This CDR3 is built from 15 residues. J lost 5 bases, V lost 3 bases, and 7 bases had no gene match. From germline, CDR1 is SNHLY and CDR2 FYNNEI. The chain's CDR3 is CASSEGAGGAETQYF. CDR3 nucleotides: TGTGCCAGCAGTGAGGGAGCGGGGGGCGCGGAGACCCAGTACTTC.

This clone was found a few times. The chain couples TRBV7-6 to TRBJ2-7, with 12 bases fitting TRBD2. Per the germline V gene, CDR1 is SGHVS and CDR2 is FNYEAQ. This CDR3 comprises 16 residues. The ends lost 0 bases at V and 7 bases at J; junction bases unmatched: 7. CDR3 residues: CASSLATSGGPTEQYF. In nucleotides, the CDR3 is TGTGCCAGCAGCTTAGCGACTAGCGGGGGACCTACTGAGCAGTACTTC.

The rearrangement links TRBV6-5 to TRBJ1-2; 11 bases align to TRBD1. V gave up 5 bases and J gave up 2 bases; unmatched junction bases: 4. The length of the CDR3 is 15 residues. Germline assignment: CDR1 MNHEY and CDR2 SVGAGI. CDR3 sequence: CASSPGQGANYGYTF. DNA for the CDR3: TGTGCCAGCAGTCCAGGACAGGGGGCGAACTATGGCTACACCTTC.

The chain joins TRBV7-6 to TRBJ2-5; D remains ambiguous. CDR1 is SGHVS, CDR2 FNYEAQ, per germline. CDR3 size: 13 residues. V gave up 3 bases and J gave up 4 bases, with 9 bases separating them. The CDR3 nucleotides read TGTGCCAGCAGCTTTCCCCCTCCAGAGACCCAGTACTTC. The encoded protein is CASSFPPPETQYF.

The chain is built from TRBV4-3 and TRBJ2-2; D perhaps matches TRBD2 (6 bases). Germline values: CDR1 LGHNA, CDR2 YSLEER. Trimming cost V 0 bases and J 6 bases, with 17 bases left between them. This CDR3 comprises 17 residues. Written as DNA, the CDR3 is TGCGCCAGCAGCCAAGAGGCCGGGACTCTCCTCGCCGGGGAGCTGTTTTTT. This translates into CASSQEAGTLLAGELFF.

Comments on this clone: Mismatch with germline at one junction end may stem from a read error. CDR3 DNA: TGTGCCAGCAGTGGCCCTGGAGACACCATATATTTT. Its protein is CASSGPGDTIYF. The chain joins TRBV12-3 or TRBV12-4 to TRBJ1-3; D call uncertain. The CDR3 runs 12 residues.

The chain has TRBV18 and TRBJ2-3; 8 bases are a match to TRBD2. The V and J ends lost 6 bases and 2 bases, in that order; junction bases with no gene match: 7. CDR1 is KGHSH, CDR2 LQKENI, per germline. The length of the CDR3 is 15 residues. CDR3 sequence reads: CASSAGGGYTDTQYF. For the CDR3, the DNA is TGTGCCAGCTCCGCGGGGGGCGGATACACAGATACGCAGTATTTT.

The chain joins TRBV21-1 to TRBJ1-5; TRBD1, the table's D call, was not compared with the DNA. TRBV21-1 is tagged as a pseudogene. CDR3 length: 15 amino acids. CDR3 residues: CASSKAGDSNQPQHF. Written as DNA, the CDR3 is TGTGCCAGCAGCAAAGCAGGGGATAGCAATCAGCCCCAGCATTTT.

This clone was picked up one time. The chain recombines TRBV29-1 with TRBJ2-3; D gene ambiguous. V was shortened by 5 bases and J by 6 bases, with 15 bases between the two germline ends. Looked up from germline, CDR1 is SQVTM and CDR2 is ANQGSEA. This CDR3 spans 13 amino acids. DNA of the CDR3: TGCAGCGTTCAATTAACGGTATGGGATACGCAGTATTTT. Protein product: CSVQLTVWDTQYF.

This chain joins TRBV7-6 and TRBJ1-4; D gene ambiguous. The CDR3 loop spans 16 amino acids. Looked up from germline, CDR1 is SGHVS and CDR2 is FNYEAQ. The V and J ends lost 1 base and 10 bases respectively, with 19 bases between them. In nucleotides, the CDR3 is TGTGCCAGCAGCTTAGGTTCCCCCGACAAGCTCGGAAAACTGTTTTTT. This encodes CASSLGSPDKLGKLFF.

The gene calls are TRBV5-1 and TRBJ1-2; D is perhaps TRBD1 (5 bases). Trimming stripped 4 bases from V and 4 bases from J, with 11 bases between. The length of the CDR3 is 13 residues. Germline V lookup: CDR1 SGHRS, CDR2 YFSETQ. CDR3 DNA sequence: TGCGCCAGCAGCCTAACAGACAGCTATGGCTACACCTTC. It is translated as CASSLTDSYGYTF.

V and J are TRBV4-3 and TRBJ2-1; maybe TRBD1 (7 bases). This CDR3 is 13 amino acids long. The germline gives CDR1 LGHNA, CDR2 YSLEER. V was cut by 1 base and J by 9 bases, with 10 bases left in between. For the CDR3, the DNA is TGCGCCAGCAGCCAAGGGCAGGGGGGTGAGCAGTTCTTC. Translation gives CASSQGQGGEQFF.

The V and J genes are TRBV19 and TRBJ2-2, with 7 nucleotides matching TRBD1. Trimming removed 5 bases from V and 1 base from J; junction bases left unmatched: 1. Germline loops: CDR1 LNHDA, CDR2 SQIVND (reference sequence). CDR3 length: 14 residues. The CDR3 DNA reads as TGTGCCAGTAGTCGACAGGGGAACACCGGGGAGCTGTTTTTT. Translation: CASSRQGNTGELFF.

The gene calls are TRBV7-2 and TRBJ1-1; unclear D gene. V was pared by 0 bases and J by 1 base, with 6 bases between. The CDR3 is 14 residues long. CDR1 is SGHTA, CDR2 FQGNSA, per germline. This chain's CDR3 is CASSLALANTEAFF. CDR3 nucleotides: TGTGCCAGCAGCTTAGCCCTAGCGAACACTGAAGCTTTCTTT. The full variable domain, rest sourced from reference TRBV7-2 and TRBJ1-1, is GAGVSQSPSNKVTEKGKDVELRCDPISGHTALYWYRQSLGQGLEFLIYFQGNSAPDKSGLPSDRFSAERTGGSVSTLTIQRTQQEDSAVYLCASSLALANTEAFFGQGTRLTVV.

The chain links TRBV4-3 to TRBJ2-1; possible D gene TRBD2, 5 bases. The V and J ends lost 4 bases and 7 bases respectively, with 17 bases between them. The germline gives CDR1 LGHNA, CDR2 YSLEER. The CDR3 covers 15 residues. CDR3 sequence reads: CASSREAVVGNEQFF. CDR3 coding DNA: TGCGCCAGCAGCCGGGAAGCGGTGGTGGGGAATGAGCAGTTCTTC.

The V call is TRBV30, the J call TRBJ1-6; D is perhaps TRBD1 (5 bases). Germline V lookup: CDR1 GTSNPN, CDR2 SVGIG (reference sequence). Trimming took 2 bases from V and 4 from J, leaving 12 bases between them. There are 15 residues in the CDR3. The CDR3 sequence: CAWSLNRQYNSPLHF. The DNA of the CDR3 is TGTGCCTGGAGTCTCAACAGGCAATATAATTCACCCCTCCACTTT. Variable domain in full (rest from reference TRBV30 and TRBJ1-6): SQTIHQWPATLVQPVGSPLSLECTVEGTSNPNLYWYRQAAGRGLQLLFYSVGIGQISSEVPQNLSASRPQDRQFILSSKKLLLSDSGFYLCAWSLNRQYNSPLHFGNGTRLTVT.

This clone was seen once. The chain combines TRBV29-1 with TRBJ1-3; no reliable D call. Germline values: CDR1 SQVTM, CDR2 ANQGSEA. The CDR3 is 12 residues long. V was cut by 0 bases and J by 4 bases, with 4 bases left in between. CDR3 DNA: TGCAGCGTTGAAGATCAGGGAAACACCATATATTTT. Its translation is CSVEDQGNTIYF.

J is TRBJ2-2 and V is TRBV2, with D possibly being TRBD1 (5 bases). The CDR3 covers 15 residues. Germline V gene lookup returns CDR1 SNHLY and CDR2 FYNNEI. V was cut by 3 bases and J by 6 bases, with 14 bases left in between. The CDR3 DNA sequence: TGTGCCAGCAGTGATCAGGGCGCCGTGGCCGGGGAGCTGTTTTTT. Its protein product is CASSDQGAVAGELFF.

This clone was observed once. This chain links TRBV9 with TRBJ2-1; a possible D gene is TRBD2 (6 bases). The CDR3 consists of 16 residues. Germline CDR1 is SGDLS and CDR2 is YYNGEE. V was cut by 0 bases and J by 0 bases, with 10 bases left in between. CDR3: CASSVGGVSSYNEQFF. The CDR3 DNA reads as TGTGCCAGCAGCGTAGGCGGGGTTAGCTCCTACAATGAGCAGTTCTTC. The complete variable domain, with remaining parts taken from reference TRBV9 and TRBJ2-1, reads DSGVTQTPKHLITATGQRVTLRCSPRSGDLSVYWYQQSLDQGLQFLIQYYNGEERAKGNILERFSAQQFPDLHSELNLSSLELGDSALYFCASSVGGVSSYNEQFFGPGTRLTVL.

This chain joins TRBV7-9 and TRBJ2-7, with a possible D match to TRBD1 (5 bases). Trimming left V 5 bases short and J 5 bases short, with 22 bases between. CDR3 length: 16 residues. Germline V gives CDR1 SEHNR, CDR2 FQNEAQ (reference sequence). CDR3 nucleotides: TGTGCCAGCAGCAATCCTCGGTCAGGGCTTGTCGACGAGCAGTACTTC. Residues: CASSNPRSGLVDEQYF.

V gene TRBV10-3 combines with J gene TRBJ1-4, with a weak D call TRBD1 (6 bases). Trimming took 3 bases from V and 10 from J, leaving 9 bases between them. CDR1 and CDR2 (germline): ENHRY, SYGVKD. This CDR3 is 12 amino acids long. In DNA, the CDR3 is TGTGCCATCAGTGAAATACAGGGAAAACTGTTTTTT. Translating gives CAISEIQGKLFF.